This entry lists 15 T cell receptor beta chains sequenced from one sample in a study of cytomegalovirus exposure and HLA in healthy donors. TCRdb keeps only in-frame clones here, not all; method: immunoSEQ multiplex PCR. This table has 250,000 to 350,000 clones, more than 80% appearing once. Sequenced material: PBMCs. The receptors come from a woman under 30 in good health and CMV-seronegative.

The chain couples TRBV5-1 to TRBJ1-2, with D tentatively TRBD1 (6 bases). The CDR3 extends over 14 amino acids. Germline CDR1 is SGHRS and CDR2 is YFSETQ. V lost 4 bases to trimming and J lost 5 bases, with 15 bases between them. CDR3 in amino acids: CASSREIGQYGYTF. For the CDR3, the DNA is TGCGCCAGCAGCCGGGAAATAGGACAGTATGGCTACACCTTC.

This clone was seen once. The CDR3 DNA is TGCGCCAGCAGCCCGGCGGCTGGGGGGGATACGCAGTATTTT. Translation gives CASSPAAGGDTQYF. The genes are TRBV5-1 and TRBJ2-3, with a weak D call TRBD2 (6 bases). V was pared by 4 bases and J by 6 bases, with 15 bases between. This CDR3 region has 14 residues. The germline V gene encodes CDR1 SGHRS and CDR2 YFSETQ.

This clone was counted only a few times. The chain uses TRBV4-1 and TRBJ2-7, with D possibly being TRBD1 (6 bases). Between the trimmed V and J ends, which lost 0 bases and 1 base, there was a span of 13 bases. CDR3 length: 16 residues. CDR1 and CDR2 (germline): MGHRA, YSYEKL. The DNA of the CDR3 is TGCGCCAGCAGCCAAGATGGCCTCCAGGGGTCCTACGAGCAGTACTTC. The encoded protein is CASSQDGLQGSYEQYF.

The V gene is TRBV14, the J gene TRBJ2-1; D perhaps matches TRBD2 (5 bases). Germline V gene lookup returns CDR1 SGHDN and CDR2 FVKESK. Trimming shortened V by 6 bases and J by 12 bases, and 15 bases separated the two germline ends. This CDR3 comprises 12 residues. The DNA of the CDR3 is TGTGCCAGCAGTCAAACTAGGGCGGGGCAGTTCTTC. This codes for CASSQTRAGQFF.

V and J are TRBV5-4 and TRBJ2-3, with D unresolved. The CDR3 loop spans 15 amino acids. The V end lost 4 bases, the J end lost 4 bases, and 16 bases lay between the germline ends. Germline V gene lookup returns CDR1 SGHNT and CDR2 YYREEE (reference sequence). The CDR3 nucleotides read TGTGCCAGCAGCAGCCAGGTGGGTGGCCCAGATACGCAGTATTTT. Translated, it gives CASSSQVGGPDTQYF.

The rearrangement joins TRBV6-6 to TRBJ1-1; D not resolved. The germline CDR1 and CDR2 sequences are MNHNY and SVGAGI (reference sequence). The CDR3 loop spans 11 amino acids. V was trimmed by 7 bases and J by 7 bases, leaving 10 bases between them. CDR3 sequence: CASTLDIEAFF. Written as DNA, the CDR3 is TGTGCCAGCACGTTAGATATTGAAGCTTTCTTT.

The chain uses TRBV28 and TRBJ2-7, with TRBD1 as a possible D gene (5 bases). Between the trimmed V and J ends, which lost 6 bases and 2 bases, there was a span of 11 bases. The CDR3 extends over 13 amino acids. The germline CDR1 and CDR2 sequences are MDHEN and SYDVKM. The DNA of the CDR3 is TGTGCCAGCAGGCCGCAGGGTACCTACGAGCAGTACTTC. This translates into CASRPQGTYEQYF.

The V and J genes are TRBV19 and TRBJ1-4; D uncertain. V was trimmed by 4 bases and J by 2 bases, leaving 14 bases between them. This CDR3 contains 16 residues. The V gene's germline CDR1 is LNHDA and CDR2 SQIVND (reference sequence). The CDR3, as DNA: TGTGCCAGTAGTACTTCTAGCGGGAGGACTAATGAAAAACTGTTTTTT. Residues: CASSTSSGRTNEKLFF.

CDR3 bases: TGTGCCAGCAGCACTATTGGAACAGGGTTCGTCTACGAGCAGTACTTC. Translation gives CASSTIGTGFVYEQYF. This chain links TRBV6-6 with TRBJ2-7; the D gene is possibly TRBD1 (6 bases). V was pared by 6 bases and J by 3 bases, with 21 bases between. Germline V gene lookup returns CDR1 MNHNY and CDR2 SVGAGI (reference sequence). The CDR3 runs to 16 residues.

J is TRBJ2-2 and V is TRBV5-6; 10 positions match TRBD1. V shed 4 bases, J shed 3 bases, and the junction held 9 bases outside the gene matches. Looked up from germline, CDR1 is SGHDT and CDR2 is YYEEEE. The CDR3 is 17 amino acids. DNA of the CDR3: TGTGCCAGCAGCGTCACAGGGACAGGGGCGTACACCGGGGAGCTGTTTTTT. Translating gives CASSVTGTGAYTGELFF.

The chain has TRBV11-2 and TRBJ1-3, with 9 bases aligning to TRBD1. The V segment lost 5 bases and the J segment 2 bases; nucleotides outside the gene matches: 4. This CDR3 spans 15 amino acids. Germline CDR1 reads SGHAT; CDR2 reads FQNNGV. CDR3 region: CASSIRQGAGNTIYF. The CDR3 region has the DNA TGTGCCAGCAGCATCAGACAGGGGGCTGGAAACACCATATATTTT.

The chain has TRBV25-1 and TRBJ2-1; 8 bases align to TRBD2. Trimming cost V 3 bases and J 9 bases; bases outside gene matches: 4. The germline CDR1 and CDR2 sequences are MGHDK and SYGVNS. The CDR3 spans 13 residues. The CDR3 region is CASSEPGGLEQFF. The CDR3 DNA sequence: TGTGCCAGCAGTGAGCCGGGGGGGCTTGAGCAGTTCTTC.

The J gene is TRBJ2-1, the V gene TRBV9; 11 bases agree with TRBD2. Per the germline V gene, CDR1 is SGDLS and CDR2 is YYNGEE. CDR3 length: 15 residues. V was pared by 1 base and J by 7 bases, with 4 bases of the junction left unmatched. The CDR3 DNA is TGTGCCAGCAGCGTATTCGGGACTAGCGGTAATGAGCAGTTCTTC. Its protein product is CASSVFGTSGNEQFF. Supplemented by reference TRBV9 and TRBJ2-1, the full variable domain reads DSGVTQTPKHLITATGQRVTLRCSPRSGDLSVYWYQQSLDQGLQFLIQYYNGEERAKGNILERFSAQQFPDLHSELNLSSLELGDSALYFCASSVFGTSGNEQFFGPGTRLTVL.

This sequence joins TRBV7-3 and TRBJ2-1; 7 bases line up with TRBD2. This CDR3 is 15 amino acids long. Looked up from germline, CDR1 is SGHTA and CDR2 is FQGTGA. Trimming cost V 5 bases and J 0 bases; bases outside gene matches: 4. The CDR3 is CASSAGGSSYNEQFF. In DNA form, the CDR3 reads TGTGCCAGCAGCGCCGGGGGGAGCTCCTACAATGAGCAGTTCTTC.

The chain links TRBV5-1 to TRBJ1-5; the match to TRBD1 covers 9 bases. The germline gives CDR1 SGHRS, CDR2 YFSETQ. J lost 4 bases, V lost 4 bases, and 6 bases had no gene match. The CDR3 is 15 amino acids. CDR3 in amino acids: CASSIGQGPNQPQHF. DNA for the CDR3: TGCGCCAGCAGCATTGGACAGGGGCCAAATCAGCCCCAGCATTTT.